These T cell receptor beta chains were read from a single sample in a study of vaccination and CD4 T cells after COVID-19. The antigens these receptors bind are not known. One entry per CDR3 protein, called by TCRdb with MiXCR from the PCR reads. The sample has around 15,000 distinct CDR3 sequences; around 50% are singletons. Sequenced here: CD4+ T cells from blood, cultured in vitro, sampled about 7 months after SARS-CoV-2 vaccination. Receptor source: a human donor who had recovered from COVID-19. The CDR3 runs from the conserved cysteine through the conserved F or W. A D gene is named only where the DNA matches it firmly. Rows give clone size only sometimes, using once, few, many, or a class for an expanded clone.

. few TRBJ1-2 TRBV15 CATSDRFSPNYGYTF TGTGCCACCAGCGACAGGTTTTCACCTAACTATGGCTACACCTTC
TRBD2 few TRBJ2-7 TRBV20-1 CSARNPLAGESYEQYF TGCAGTGCTAGAAACCCGCTAGCGGGCGAAAGTTACGAGCAGTACTTC
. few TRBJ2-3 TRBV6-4 CASSDSDATDTQYF TGTGCCAGCAGTGACTCTGATGCCACAGATACGCAGTATTTT
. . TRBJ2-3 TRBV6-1 CASSQSYKDTQYF TGTGCCAGCAGTCAAAGCTACAAAGATACGCAGTATTTT
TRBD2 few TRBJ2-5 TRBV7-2 CASSRSSGRGQETQYF TGTGCCAGCAGCAGATCTAGCGGGAGGGGACAAGAGACCCAGTACTTC
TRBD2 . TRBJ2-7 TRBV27 CASRASGRSYEQYF TGTGCCAGCAGAGCCAGCGGGAGAAGTTACGAGCAGTACTTC
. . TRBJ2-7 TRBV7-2 CASSSAGTLFYEQYF TGTGCCAGCAGCTCAGCCGGGACTTTATTCTACGAGCAGTACTTC
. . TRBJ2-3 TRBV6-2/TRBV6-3 CASSYSSYFRETQYF TGTGCCAGCAGTTACTCGTCGTACTTTAGGGAAACGCAGTATTTT
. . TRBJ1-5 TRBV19 CASSTRDQPQHF TGTGCCAGTAGTACCAGGGATCAGCCCCAGCATTTT
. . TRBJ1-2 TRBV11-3 CASGNEDGANYGYTF TGTGCCAGCGGAAACGAGGACGGAGCTAACTATGGCTACACCTTC
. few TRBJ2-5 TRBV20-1 CSARVRGYDGETQYF TGCAGTGCTAGAGTTAGGGGGTACGACGGGGAGACCCAGTACTTC
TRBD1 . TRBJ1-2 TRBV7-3 CASSPRQGENYGYTF TGTGCCAGCAGCCCGCGACAGGGTGAGAACTATGGCTACACCTTC
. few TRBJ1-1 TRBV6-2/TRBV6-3 CASSYSSGRTEAFF TGTGCCAGCAGTTACTCGTCGGGGCGAACTGAAGCTTTCTTT
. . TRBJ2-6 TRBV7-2 CASSLRVLSGANVLTF TGTGCCAGCAGCTTGAGGGTTCTCTCTGGGGCCAACGTCCTGACTTTC
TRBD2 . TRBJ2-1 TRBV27 CASNSPGLGYNEQFF TGTGCCAGCAACTCTCCGGGACTAGGGTACAATGAGCAGTTCTTC
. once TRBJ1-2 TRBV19 CASSIIGGDNYGYTF TGTGCCAGTAGTATAATCGGCGGGGATAACTATGGCTACACCTTC
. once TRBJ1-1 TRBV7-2 CASSSRQVTEAFF TGTGCCAGCAGCTCGCGACAGGTGACTGAAGCTTTCTTT
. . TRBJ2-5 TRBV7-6 CASSLATGARGETQYF TGTGCCAGCAGCTTGGCCACGGGAGCTCGTGGGGAGACCCAGTACTTC
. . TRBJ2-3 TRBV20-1 CSAYIGDTQYF TGCAGTGCTTATATAGGGGATACGCAGTATTTT
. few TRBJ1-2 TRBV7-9 CASSPGGYGYTF TGTGCCAGCAGCCCGGGGGGCTATGGCTACACCTTC
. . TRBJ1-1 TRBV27 CASSLIRGRRYTEAFF TGTGCCAGCAGTTTAATCAGGGGTCGAAGGTACACTGAAGCTTTCTTT
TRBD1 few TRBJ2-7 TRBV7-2 CASSVSTGQGADEQYF TGTGCCAGCAGCGTGTCCACGGGACAGGGGGCTGACGAGCAGTACTTC
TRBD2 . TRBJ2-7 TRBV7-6 CASSTRTGTSSRAYEQYF TGTGCCAGCAGCACCCGGACCGGGACTAGTTCAAGGGCCTACGAGCAGTACTTC
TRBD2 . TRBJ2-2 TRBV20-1 CSATAGGNTGELFF TGCAGTGCTACAGCGGGAGGCAACACCGGGGAGCTGTTTTTT
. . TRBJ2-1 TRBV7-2 CASSLDGGKLGSEQFF TGTGCCAGCAGCTTAGATGGCGGGAAACTTGGTAGTGAGCAGTTCTTC
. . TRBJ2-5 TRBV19 CASSRIQETQYF TGTGCCAGTAGTAGGATACAAGAGACCCAGTACTTC
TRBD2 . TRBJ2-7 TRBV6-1 CASISGASGAYEQYF TGTGCCAGCATCTCCGGGGCTAGCGGGGCCTACGAGCAGTACTTC
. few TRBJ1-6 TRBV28 CASGGLNNSPLHF TGTGCCAGCGGGGGTCTCAATAATTCACCCCTCCACTTT
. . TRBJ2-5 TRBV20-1 CSASGETQYF TGCAGTGCTAGCGGAGAGACCCAGTACTTC
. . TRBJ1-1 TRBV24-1 CAIPGAGAFF TGTGCCATACCAGGAGCGGGAGCTTTCTTT
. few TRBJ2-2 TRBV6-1 CASSTWDQNTGELFF TGTGCCAGCAGTACATGGGACCAGAACACCGGGGAGCTGTTTTTT
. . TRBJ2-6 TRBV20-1 CSARLSGANVLTF TGCAGTGCTCGACTCTCTGGGGCCAACGTCCTGACTTTC